The 28 T cell receptor beta chains listed next were all sequenced from one sample in a study of human T cells and chemical hapten exposure. TCRdb re-derived calls from the RACE reads in MiXCR, one entry per CDR3 protein. Here the sample spans around 130,000 distinct CDR3 sequences, approximately 9.5% being singletons. Regarding time point: healthy volunteer bleed at 2 weeks. Unfractionated whole blood was the source from which total RNA was extracted. Sequencing input: whole blood. The receptors originated from a male donor in good health. Some clones in this sample may be carry-over from other donors' samples.

This clonotype came up many times. The CDR3: CASSLSQGEETQYF. CDR3 DNA sequence: TGCGCCAGCAGCTTGTCACAGGGGGAAGAGACCCAGTACTTC. The V gene is TRBV5-1, the J gene TRBJ2-5; 8 positions agree with TRBD1. Looked up from germline, CDR1 is SGHRS and CDR2 is YFSETQ. V shed 1 base, J shed 3 bases, and the junction held 2 bases outside the gene matches. The CDR3 has 14 amino acids.

This clonotype was recorded at least ten times. The chain has TRBV29-1 and TRBJ2-7; a possible D gene is TRBD1 (6 bases). Trimming removed 2 bases from V and 9 bases from J, with 14 bases in between. The length of the CDR3 is 12 residues. CDR1 is SQVTM and CDR2 is ANQGSEA in the germline V gene. The CDR3 protein is CSVETGNLVQYF. CDR3 DNA sequence: TGCAGCGTTGAAACAGGGAATCTAGTGCAGTACTTC.

This rearrangement joins TRBV20-1 to TRBJ2-1; 8 bases line up with TRBD2. There are 15 residues in the CDR3. Per the germline V gene, CDR1 is DFQATT and CDR2 is SNEGSKA (reference sequence). V shed 0 bases and J 7 bases; nucleotides not matched to a gene: 8. This CDR3 is CSARDPQRGWNEQFF. The CDR3 nucleotides are TGCAGTGCTAGAGATCCCCAGCGGGGGTGGAATGAGCAGTTCTTC.

The V and J genes are TRBV19 and TRBJ2-1; D possibly matches TRBD1 or TRBD2 (5 bases each). V lost 5 bases, J lost 5 bases, and 13 bases lay in between. From germline, CDR1 is LNHDA and CDR2 SQIVND (reference sequence). The CDR3 spans 14 residues. The DNA for the CDR3 is TGTGCCAGTAGTCTCCCGGGACCAGACAATGAGCAGTTCTTC. It codes for CASSLPGPDNEQFF.

This clonotype has at least ten counts. The CDR3 sequence is CASSPTSGRRQDDTQYF. The CDR3, as DNA: TGCGCCAGCAGCCCTACTAGCGGGAGGCGCCAGGACGATACGCAGTATTTT. The chain couples TRBV5-1 to TRBJ2-3; the match to TRBD2 covers 12 bases. This CDR3 region has 17 residues. CDR1 and CDR2 (germline): SGHRS, YFSETQ. V lost 4 bases, J lost 6 bases, and 12 bases stayed unmatched.

The table lists this clonotype with a few counts. The chain joins TRBV19 to TRBJ1-1, with 9 positions matching TRBD1. The CDR3 is made up of 15 amino acids. With V trimmed by 3 bases and J by 4 bases, 6 bases remained unmatched. Germline assignment: CDR1 LNHDA and CDR2 SQIVND (reference sequence). CDR3 in amino acids: CASSIRRDRATEAFF. The CDR3 DNA reads TGTGCCAGTAGTATTCGCCGGGACAGGGCCACTGAAGCTTTCTTT.

This clonotype was seen more than once but under ten times. The chain has TRBV6-5 and TRBJ1-4, with 7 bases matching TRBD1. The germline gives CDR1 MNHEY, CDR2 SVGAGI. The CDR3 consists of 15 residues. J was trimmed by 4 bases and V by 2 bases; bases with no gene match: 4. CDR3: CASSYRGTDNEKLFF. CDR3 DNA sequence: TGTGCCAGCAGTTACCGCGGGACAGATAATGAAAAACTGTTTTTT.

This clonotype was seen repeatedly, ten times or more. The chain combines TRBV20-1 with TRBJ2-2, with 8 nucleotides matching TRBD1. The CDR3 is made up of 15 amino acids. V lost 0 bases to trimming and J lost 7 bases; unmatched junction nucleotides: 7. From germline, CDR1 is DFQATT and CDR2 SNEGSKA (reference sequence). Here the CDR3 reads CSARDLSGGGGELFF. The CDR3 DNA reads as TGCAGTGCTAGAGATCTGTCAGGGGGCGGCGGGGAGCTGTTTTTT.

The chain couples TRBV29-1 to TRBJ2-3; TRBD2 matches at 16 bases. CDR3 length equals 15 residues. Germline loops: CDR1 SQVTM, CDR2 ANQGSEA. With V trimmed by 8 bases and J by 3 bases, 5 bases remained unmatched. The DNA for the CDR3 is TGCAGCTCGGGACTAGCGGGGGGGGGGACAGATACGCAGTATTTT. Its protein is CSSGLAGGGTDTQYF.

This clonotype was recorded many times. Written as DNA, the CDR3 is TGCGCCAGCAGCTTTTACCCGGGACAGGGTCAGGACGAGCAGTACTTC. This encodes CASSFYPGQGQDEQYF. This chain links TRBV5-1 with TRBJ2-7, with 9 bases matching TRBD1. The V and J ends lost 2 bases and 5 bases, in that order; junction bases with no gene match: 11. The CDR3 is made up of 16 amino acids. Germline loops: CDR1 SGHRS, CDR2 YFSETQ.

This chain uses TRBV9 with TRBJ2-3; 7 bases fit TRBD2. V shed 0 bases, J shed 3 bases, and the junction held 7 bases outside the gene matches. Germline CDR1 is SGDLS and CDR2 is YYNGEE. The CDR3 consists of 16 residues. The CDR3 spells CASSVGGEGRTDTQYF. CDR3 bases: TGTGCCAGCAGCGTAGGGGGGGAGGGGAGGACAGATACGCAGTATTTT. Together with reference TRBV9 and TRBJ2-3, the CDR3 gives the full variable domain: DSGVTQTPKHLITATGQRVTLRCSPRSGDLSVYWYQQSLDQGLQFLIQYYNGEERAKGNILERFSAQQFPDLHSELNLSSLELGDSALYFCASSVGGEGRTDTQYFGPGTRLTVL.

This clonotype was observed many times. The CDR3 coding sequence is TGTGCCAGTAGTGGGACTAGCGGGAGCCACGGGTCAGATACGCAGTATTTT. This sequence encodes CASSGTSGSHGSDTQYF. The V and J genes are TRBV19 and TRBJ2-3; 14 nucleotides match TRBD2. This CDR3 is built from 17 residues. CDR1 is LNHDA, CDR2 SQIVND, per germline (reference sequence). With V trimmed by 5 bases and J by 4 bases, 8 bases remained unmatched.

This clonotype showed up just a few times. The V call is TRBV18, the J call TRBJ1-4, with D unresolved. Germline V gene lookup returns CDR1 KGHSH and CDR2 LQKENI. The CDR3 extends over 16 amino acids. Trimming removed 2 bases from V and 4 bases from J, with 14 bases in between. The chain's CDR3 is CASSPAESMSNEKLFF. In DNA, the CDR3 is TGTGCCAGCTCACCAGCAGAGTCGATGAGTAATGAAAAACTGTTTTTT.

The chain recombines TRBV12-3 or TRBV12-4 with TRBJ1-6; D perhaps matches TRBD1 (6 bases). The CDR3 runs 15 residues. V was trimmed by 6 bases and J by 10 bases, leaving 19 bases between them. The CDR3: CASRPRDNSRSPLHF. CDR3 DNA sequence: TGTGCCAGCAGGCCTCGGGACAACAGTCGGTCACCCCTCCACTTT.

The chain carries TRBV12-5 and TRBJ2-7; D is perhaps TRBD1 (5 bases). CDR3 length equals 14 residues. The V end lost 3 bases, the J end lost 2 bases, and 11 bases lay between the germline ends. Germline V gene data show CDR1 as LGHNT and CDR2 as FRNRAP. This CDR3 is CASGLVTEPYEQYF. The CDR3 DNA sequence: TGTGCTAGTGGTTTAGTGACAGAGCCCTACGAGCAGTACTTC.

This clonotype has just a few counts. The chain couples TRBV12-3 or TRBV12-4 to TRBJ2-3, with 7 bases aligning to TRBD2. The junction had 4 bases not matched to a gene; V was cut back by 2 bases and J by 5 bases. CDR3 size: 14 residues. CDR3 DNA sequence: TGTGCCAGCAGTTTAAGCGGGGCGGTAGATACGCAGTATTTT. It encodes CASSLSGAVDTQYF.

This chain uses TRBV6-1 with TRBJ2-5; 10 nucleotides line up with TRBD1. Germline trimming cut 4 bases from V and 4 bases from J; bases unmatched to any gene: 3. There are 14 residues in the CDR3. Germline V lookup: CDR1 MNHNS, CDR2 SASEGT. The CDR3 sequence is CASSGDRGLETQYF. CDR3 in DNA: TGTGCCAGCAGTGGTGACAGGGGGCTAGAGACCCAGTACTTC.

This chain links TRBV10-3 with TRBJ2-3, with a possible D match to TRBD1 (6 bases). The ends were cut back, 1 base at V and 3 bases at J, with 17 bases in the middle. The CDR3 has 17 residues. Looked up from germline, CDR1 is ENHRY and CDR2 is SYGVKD. The CDR3 is CAISEFPTGTITDTQYF. In nucleotides, the CDR3 is TGTGCCATCAGTGAGTTCCCTACCGGGACAATAACAGATACGCAGTATTTT.

The J gene is TRBJ2-7, the V gene TRBV7-3; no clear D. Trimming took 2 bases from V and 3 from J, leaving 11 bases between them. Looked up from germline, CDR1 is SGHTA and CDR2 is FQGTGA. The CDR3 is made up of 14 amino acids. The CDR3 bases are TGTGCCAGCAGCTTATCTGGGAAAGACTACGAGCAGTACTTC. This encodes CASSLSGKDYEQYF. Together with reference TRBV7-3 and TRBJ2-7, the CDR3 gives the full variable domain: GAGVSQTPSNKVTEKGKYVELRCDPISGHTALYWYRQSLGQGPEFLIYFQGTGAADDSGLPNDRFFAVRPEGSVSTLKIQRTERGDSAVYLCASSLSGKDYEQYFGPGTRLTVT.

This clonotype was found many times. The chain links TRBV5-1 to TRBJ2-3, with a possible D match to TRBD2 (6 bases). Trimming took off 0 bases at V and 0 bases at J, with 14 bases between the two ends. This CDR3 comprises 17 residues. CDR1 is SGHRS, CDR2 YFSETQ, per germline. The CDR3 reads CASSLARGVVSTDTQYF. CDR3 DNA: TGCGCCAGCAGCTTGGCGCGGGGCGTGGTGAGCACAGATACGCAGTATTTT.

This clonotype was picked up many times. The rearrangement joins TRBV7-2 to TRBJ1-2; 8 nucleotides agree with TRBD1. Germline CDR1 SGHTA, CDR2 FQGNSA. Trimming at V came to 3 bases and at J to 7 bases, leaving 10 bases not matched to a gene. The CDR3 runs to 15 residues. CDR3 in amino acids: CASSFPGGERSGYTF. DNA for the CDR3: TGTGCCAGCAGCTTCCCAGGGGGCGAGAGGAGTGGCTACACCTTC.

The chain has TRBV12-3 or TRBV12-4 and TRBJ2-1; D gene ambiguous. V shed 6 bases and J shed 0 bases, with 9 bases lying between them. This CDR3 region has 14 residues. The CDR3 DNA is TGTGCCAGCAGGGCCGGTAGCTCCTACAATGAGCAGTTCTTC. It translates to CASRAGSSYNEQFF.

This clonotype was seen a few times. The chain recombines TRBV7-8 with TRBJ2-3; 9 bases are shared with TRBD2. This CDR3 region has 18 residues. Per the germline V gene, CDR1 is SGHVS and CDR2 is FQNEAQ. After removal of 4 bases from V and 1 base from J, the junction contained 12 bases not matched to a gene. CDR3 region: CASSSVAVRTSGTDTQYF. In DNA form, the CDR3 reads TGTGCCAGCAGCTCCGTAGCGGTAAGGACTAGCGGCACAGATACGCAGTATTTT.

This clonotype was seen a few times. This rearrangement joins TRBV7-9 to TRBJ2-7; TRBD1 matches 8 bases. Trimming cost V 5 bases and J 9 bases; bases outside gene matches: 9. Germline CDR1 reads SEHNR; CDR2 reads FQNEAQ (reference sequence). This CDR3 is built from 13 residues. This CDR3 reads CASSPLPDRGQYF. The DNA of the CDR3 is TGTGCCAGCAGCCCCCTCCCTGACAGGGGGCAGTACTTC.

The V and J genes are TRBV14 and TRBJ2-6; D not resolved. V was trimmed by 0 bases and J by 0 bases, leaving 9 bases between them. Germline values: CDR1 SGHDN, CDR2 FVKESK. This CDR3 has 17 residues. This CDR3 reads CASSQDLGFSGANVLTF. The CDR3 DNA follows: TGTGCCAGCAGCCAAGATCTTGGCTTCTCTGGGGCCAACGTCCTGACTTTC. Full variable domain (missing parts from reference TRBV14 and TRBJ2-6): EAGVTQFPSHSVIEKGQTVTLRCDPISGHDNLYWYRRVMGKEIKFLLHFVKESKQDESGMPNNRFLAERTGGTYSTLKVQPAELEDSGVYFCASSQDLGFSGANVLTFGAGSRLTVL.

The rearrangement uses TRBV7-9 and TRBJ2-7; D may be TRBD1 (7 bases). The CDR3 consists of 15 residues. Germline-derived CDR1 and CDR2 are SEHNR and FQNEAQ (reference sequence). The germline V and J ends were trimmed by 6 bases and 7 bases, with 22 bases remaining between them. In DNA form, the CDR3 reads TGTGCCAGCAGACCCCGGGCAGGGGGGAGCGGGGAGCAGTACTTC. Translation gives CASRPRAGGSGEQYF. Based on the CDR3 plus reference TRBV7-9 and TRBJ2-7, the full variable domain is DTGVSQNPRHKITKRGQNVTFRCDPISEHNRLYWYRQTLGQGPEFLTYFQNEAQLEKSRLLSDRFSAERPKGSFSTLEIQRTEQGDSAMYLCASRPRAGGSGEQYFGPGTRLTVT.

This clonotype has a handful of counts. V gene TRBV29-1 combines with J gene TRBJ2-7; 10 bases align to TRBD2. The J segment lost 3 bases and the V segment lost 1 base, leaving 9 bases of the junction unmatched. The CDR3 runs 16 residues. Per the germline V gene, CDR1 is SQVTM and CDR2 is ANQGSEA. The CDR3, as DNA: TGCAGCGTTGAAGCGCCGCTAGCGGGAGAAATCTACGAGCAGTACTTC. It is translated as CSVEAPLAGEIYEQYF.

In this sample, this clonotype turned up a few times. The chain has TRBV29-1 and TRBJ2-3; D gene ambiguous. Germline V gene data show CDR1 as SQVTM and CDR2 as ANQGSEA. V lost 5 bases and J 3 bases, leaving 9 bases between the germline ends. This CDR3 has 12 residues. CDR3 loop: CSVSVGTDTQYF. In DNA, the CDR3 is TGCAGCGTTTCTGTCGGGACAGATACGCAGTATTTT.